The next 10 T cell receptor beta chains were all read from a single sample in a study of vaccination effects on CD4 cells after COVID-19. TCRdb keeps only in-frame clones here, not all; method: immunoSEQ multiplex PCR. The sample records nearly 45,000 clones, under 80% being singletons. The antigens these receptors bind are not known. Antigen-specific CD4+ T cells were first expanded with viral peptide pools by the ViraFEST assay and only then sequenced. A roughly ten-day culture period preceded the isolation of CD4+ T cells. SARS-CoV-2 infected the person between March and December 2020, as confirmed by PCR. The specimen was CD4+ T cells from PBMCs cultured with a peptide pool, collected before COVID-19 vaccination. All receptors come from a human donor who had a prior SARS-CoV-2 infection.

The chain combines TRBV2 with TRBJ2-5; 9 nucleotides match TRBD1. Germline-derived CDR1 and CDR2 are SNHLY and FYNNEI. The CDR3 is 15 amino acids. V was pared by 6 bases and J by 5 bases, with 10 bases of the junction left unmatched. CDR3: CASSDDRGKTETQYF. Here the CDR3 DNA reads TGTGCCAGCAGCGATGACAGGGGGAAGACTGAGACCCAGTACTTC. The full variable domain, rest sourced from reference TRBV2 and TRBJ2-5, is EPEVTQTPSHQVTQMGQEVILRCVPISNHLYFYWYRQILGQKVEFLVSFYNNEISEKSEIFDDQFSVERPDGSNFTLKIRSTKLEDSAMYFCASSDDRGKTETQYFGPGTRLLVL.

J is TRBJ2-6 and V is TRBV19; no clear D gene. Trimming removed 5 bases from V and 4 bases from J, with 15 bases in between. CDR1 is LNHDA, CDR2 SQIVND, per germline (reference sequence). CDR3 size: 16 residues. Written as DNA, the CDR3 is TGTGCCAGTAGTTTCCCGATCCCGGTCGGGGCCAACGTCCTGACTTTC. This codes for CASSFPIPVGANVLTF.

CDR3 amino acids: CASRKWQQGNQPQHF. The CDR3 region has the DNA TGTGCCAGCAGGAAATGGCAACAGGGGAATCAGCCCCAGCATTTT. This chain uses TRBV6-5 with TRBJ1-5, with 7 bases matching TRBD1. The CDR3 contains 15 residues. Germline V gene lookup returns CDR1 MNHEY and CDR2 SVGAGI. The trim removed 6 bases at V and 4 bases at J, leaving 9 bases unmatched.

The CDR3 spells CASSFAGGTDTQYF. The CDR3 DNA follows: TGTGCCAGCAGCTTCGCGGGGGGCACAGATACGCAGTATTTT. The rearrangement links TRBV7-2 to TRBJ2-3; 7 bases match TRBD2. This CDR3 has 14 residues. The ends lost 3 bases at V and 1 base at J; junction bases unmatched: 1. CDR1 SGHTA and CDR2 FQGNSA come from the germline V gene.

This chain joins TRBV11-3 and TRBJ2-7; 8 bases map to TRBD2. The germline CDR1 and CDR2 sequences are SGHNT and YENEEA. The V and J ends lost 0 bases and 0 bases, in that order; junction bases with no gene match: 1. The CDR3 has 15 amino acids. CDR3 in DNA: TGTGCCAGCAGCTTAGAAGCGGGGGACTCCTACGAGCAGTACTTC. It specifies CASSLEAGDSYEQYF. Looking up the rest from reference TRBV11-3 and TRBJ2-7 gives the full variable domain: EAGVVQSPRYKIIEKKQPVAFWCNPISGHNTLYWYLQNLGQGPELLIRYENEEAVDDSQLPKDRFSAERLKGVDSTLKIQPAELGDSAVYLCASSLEAGDSYEQYFGPGTRLTVT.

This chain uses TRBV5-6 with TRBJ1-5; a possible D gene is TRBD1 (5 bases). V gave up 0 bases and J gave up 5 bases, with 6 bases separating them. CDR3 length: 13 residues. Germline CDR1 and CDR2: SGHDT and YYEEEE. DNA for the CDR3: TGTGCCAGCAGCTTGGGAGGGGATCAGCCCCAGCATTTT. Its protein is CASSLGGDQPQHF.

The chain combines TRBV5-1 with TRBJ1-1; D may be TRBD1 (5 bases). The CDR3 is made up of 14 amino acids. The V and J ends lost 4 bases and 4 bases respectively, with 14 bases between them. Looked up from germline, CDR1 is SGHRS and CDR2 is YFSETQ. Here the CDR3 reads CASSDPGLSTEAFF. The CDR3 bases are TGCGCCAGCAGCGACCCAGGGTTGAGCACTGAAGCTTTCTTT.

This chain connects TRBV19 to TRBJ2-3, with TRBD1 identical over 7 bases. After removal of 4 bases from V and 2 bases from J, the junction contained 3 bases not matched to a gene. The CDR3 runs to 14 residues. Germline CDR1 and CDR2: LNHDA and SQIVND (reference sequence). The CDR3 DNA follows: TGTGCCAGTAGTAACAGGGGATCCACAGATACGCAGTATTTT. Translating gives CASSNRGSTDTQYF. Full variable domain (outside the CDR3, taken from reference TRBV19 and TRBJ2-3): DGGITQSPKYLFRKEGQNVTLSCEQNLNHDAMYWYRQDPGQGLRLIYYSQIVNDFQKGDIAEGYSVSREKKESFPLTVTSAQKNPTAFYLCASSNRGSTDTQYFGPGTRLTVL.

The chain recombines TRBV3-1 (or the pseudogene TRBV3-2) with TRBJ2-3, with a possible D match to TRBD2 (6 bases). The germline CDR1 and CDR2 sequences are LGHDT and YNNKEL (reference sequence). The CDR3 totals 18 residues. Deletions cut 2 bases from V and 2 bases from J, with 20 bases between. This chain's CDR3 is CASSQRRRGGSLTDTQYF. The CDR3 DNA sequence: TGTGCCAGCAGCCAACGGCGGCGGGGCGGGTCCCTCACAGATACGCAGTATTTT.

V and J are TRBV29-1 and TRBJ2-1; D might be TRBD1 (6 bases). Germline lookup yields CDR1 SQVTM and CDR2 ANQGSEA. V was shortened by 4 bases and J by 6 bases, with 10 bases between the two germline ends. This CDR3 is 12 amino acids long. In nucleotides, the CDR3 is TGCAGCGTTGGGCCACAGGGCAATGAGCAGTTCTTC. Its translation: CSVGPQGNEQFF.